This is a list of T cell receptor beta chains from one sample in a study of T cell changes during pregnancy in multiple sclerosis. Clones were sequenced by immunoSEQ multiplex PCR, and TCRdb holds only the in-frame ones, with some missing. Found here are around 84,000 clones, about 93% of them singletons; the top ten hold 0.95% to 1%. Sequences were derived from peripheral blood, sampled in the second trimester of pregnancy. The origin of the receptors is a female donor in good health, enrolled as a control in a pregnancy study. CDR3s include the opening cysteine and the closing phenylalanine or tryptophan. The order of the fields is CDR3 protein, CDR3 DNA, V gene, clone size, CDR3 length, J gene, D gene. D genes are given only for firm matches. Expanded clones get a size class; other rows say once, few or many, or leave the size out.

CASSLQGKNEKLFF TGTGCCAGCAGTCTACAGGGTAAAAATGAAAAACTGTTTTTT TRBV28 . 14 TRBJ1-4 .
CASSPATAPSNQPQHF TGTGCCAGCTCACCAGCGACAGCACCTAGCAATCAGCCCCAGCATTTT TRBV18 . 16 TRBJ1-5 .
CASSSGLAAHNYNEQFF TGTGCCAGCAGTTCCGGGCTAGCGGCCCACAACTACAATGAGCAGTTCTTC TRBV28 . 17 TRBJ2-1 TRBD2
CATSRTSPSVGQYF TGTGCCACCAGCCGAACCTCGCCTAGCGTGGGGCAGTACTTC TRBV15 . 14 TRBJ2-7 .
CASSSAGEVNTQYF TGTGCCAGCAGTTCCGCGGGAGAGGTGAATACGCAGTATTTT TRBV28 . 14 TRBJ2-3 TRBD2
CASSQEEGRVGPDTQYF TGTGCCAGCAGCCAAGAAGAAGGCAGGGTAGGTCCAGATACGCAGTATTTT TRBV14 . 17 TRBJ2-3 .
CASSSGGVMRNEQFF TGTGCCAGCAGCTCAGGGGGAGTAATGAGGAATGAGCAGTTCTTC TRBV7-2 few 15 TRBJ2-1 TRBD1
CASRDLSGTRSYEQYF TGTGCCAGCAGGGACTTGTCCGGGACTCGTTCCTACGAGCAGTACTTC TRBV28 . 16 TRBJ2-7 .
CASSPGLVSDEQFF TGTGCCAGCTCACCCGGACTAGTGAGTGATGAGCAGTTCTTC TRBV18 . 14 TRBJ2-1 TRBD2
CASSLWGQGVEETQYF TGCGCCAGCAGCTTGTGGGGACAGGGGGTCGAGGAGACCCAGTACTTC TRBV5-1 . 16 TRBJ2-5 TRBD1
CASSLDLGITGELFF TGCGCCAGCAGCTTGGATCTGGGCATCACCGGGGAGCTGTTTTTT TRBV5-1 once 15 TRBJ2-2 .
CASSGTGGNTEAFF TGTGCCAGCAGTGGGACAGGGGGGAACACTGAAGCTTTCTTT TRBV2 . 14 TRBJ1-1 TRBD1
CASSIGTGSEAFF TGTGCCAGCAGTATCGGGACAGGCAGTGAAGCTTTCTTT TRBV27 . 13 TRBJ1-1 TRBD1
CASSYDRAPYGYTF TGTGCCAGCAGTTACGACAGGGCCCCCTATGGCTACACCTTC TRBV6-5 . 14 TRBJ1-2 TRBD1
CASSRAGPRTDTQYF TGTGCCAGCAGTAGAGCGGGACCCCGCACAGATACGCAGTATTTT TRBV28 . 15 TRBJ2-3 TRBD2
CASSLEGGVTDTQYF TGTGCTAGCAGCTTAGAAGGCGGGGTAACAGATACGCAGTATTTT TRBV7-7 . 15 TRBJ2-3 .
CASSRRAGADTDEQYF TGTGCCAGCAGCCGCCGGGCGGGGGCCGACACGGACGAGCAGTACTTC TRBV9 . 16 TRBJ2-7 .
CASSQRGWQYF TGTGCCAGCAGCCAAAGGGGATGGCAGTACTTC TRBV14 . 11 TRBJ2-7 .
CASSFTGGGTEAFF TGTGCCAGCAGTTTTACGGGCGGGGGCACTGAAGCTTTCTTT TRBV27 . 14 TRBJ1-1 .
CASSPGESAGAEAFF TGTGCCAGCTCACCAGGGGAGTCGGCAGGGGCTGAAGCTTTCTTT TRBV18 . 15 TRBJ1-1 .
CASSPRQGGGNEQFF TGTGCCAGCAGCCCCCGACAGGGCGGAGGCAATGAGCAGTTCTTC TRBV6-5 . 15 TRBJ2-1 TRBD1
CSVESPRGSQLAGAETQYF TGCAGCGTTGAAAGCCCTAGGGGTTCTCAACTAGCGGGAGCCGAGACCCAGTACTTC TRBV29-1 . 19 TRBJ2-5 TRBD2
CASSPGTGWDTQYF TGCGCCAGCAGCCCCGGGACAGGGTGGGATACGCAGTATTTT TRBV5-1 once 14 TRBJ2-3 TRBD1
CASSSQRSVQETQYF TGCGCCAGCAGCTCCCAGCGGTCAGTACAAGAGACCCAGTACTTC TRBV5-1 . 15 TRBJ2-5 .
CASSYQQGYNEQFF TGTGCCAGCAGTTATCAACAGGGTTACAATGAGCAGTTCTTC TRBV6-5 once 14 TRBJ2-1 .
CASSPRTGGPSPLHF TGTGCCAGCAGTCCGAGGACAGGGGGCCCTTCACCCCTCCACTTT TRBV27 . 15 TRBJ1-6 TRBD1
CASSLGPGDTQYF TGCGCCAGCAGCTTGGGACCAGGGGATACGCAGTATTTT TRBV5-1 . 13 TRBJ2-3 .
CASSQVKEGRDTEAFF TGTGCCAGCAGCCAAGTAAAAGAAGGCAGGGACACTGAAGCTTTCTTT TRBV14 . 16 TRBJ1-1 .
CASSYELEGSQTQYF TGTGCCAGCAGTTACGAATTGGAGGGGTCGCAGACCCAGTACTTC TRBV6-5 once 15 TRBJ2-5 .
CASSRIQGAETQYF TGTGCCAGCAGCCGTATACAGGGGGCGGAGACCCAGTACTTC TRBV5-6 . 14 TRBJ2-5 TRBD1
CASSSGGANTYQPQHF TGTGCCAGCAGCTCGGGGGGGGCGAACACCTATCAGCCCCAGCATTTT TRBV28 . 16 TRBJ1-5 .
CASSLGGGPYTEAFF TGCGCCAGCAGCTTGGGGGGAGGCCCATACACTGAAGCTTTCTTT TRBV5-1 . 15 TRBJ1-1 .
CASSQQQGRSSNEQFF TGCGCCAGCAGCCAACAACAGGGGAGGTCGAGCAATGAGCAGTTCTTC TRBV4-1 . 16 TRBJ2-1 .
CASRTTGTTGELFF TGCGCCAGCAGAACGACAGGGACCACCGGGGAGCTGTTTTTT TRBV4-1 . 14 TRBJ2-2 TRBD1
CASSLAGGRADTQYF TGTGCCAGCAGTCTAGCGGGAGGGCGGGCAGATACGCAGTATTTT TRBV27 . 15 TRBJ2-3 TRBD2
CASSDSTGGSGANVLTF TGTGCCAGCAGTGACTCGACCGGGGGGTCTGGGGCCAACGTCCTGACTTTC TRBV6-4 many 17 TRBJ2-6 TRBD2
CASSFSGSYNEQFF TGCGCCAGCAGCTTTAGCGGGAGCTACAATGAGCAGTTCTTC TRBV5-1 . 14 TRBJ2-1 TRBD2
CASGNSGTPTYNEQFF TGTGCCAGCGGGAACTCCGGGACACCAACCTACAATGAGCAGTTCTTC TRBV27 . 16 TRBJ2-1 .
CASSLSTGGNEKLFF TGTGCCAGCAGCTTAAGCACAGGGGGGAATGAAAAACTGTTTTTT TRBV7-9 . 15 TRBJ1-4 TRBD1
CASSEVLGGGLAKNIQYF TGTGCCAGCAGTGAAGTCCTCGGGGGGGGGTTAGCCAAAAACATTCAGTACTTC TRBV6-1 . 18 TRBJ2-4 TRBD2
CASSFELLGGAYGYTF TGTGCCAGCAGCTTCGAACTCCTGGGGGGGGCCTATGGCTACACCTTC TRBV5-6 . 16 TRBJ1-2 .
CAISGMAGGHNEQFF TGTGCCATCAGTGGTATGGCGGGAGGACACAATGAGCAGTTCTTC TRBV10-3 . 15 TRBJ2-1 TRBD2
CASSLSIQGHNEQFF TGTGCCAGCAGTTTAAGTATACAGGGCCACAATGAGCAGTTCTTC TRBV27 . 15 TRBJ2-1 .
CASSIFVNYGYTF TGTGCCAGTAGTATTTTCGTTAACTATGGCTACACCTTC TRBV19 . 13 TRBJ1-2 .
CASSLRTSGRTGELFF TGTGCCAGCAGCCTGCGGACTAGCGGGAGGACCGGGGAGCTGTTTTTT TRBV13 . 16 TRBJ2-2 TRBD2
CASSLVYRGSEQYF TGTGCCAGCAGCTTGGTTTACAGGGGCTCCGAGCAGTACTTC TRBV5-6 . 14 TRBJ2-7 TRBD1
CASSPQDLASTDTQYF TGCGCCAGCAGCCCCCAGGACTTGGCTAGCACAGATACGCAGTATTTT TRBV4-1 . 16 TRBJ2-3 .
CASSLGTWLAGPRGQKYNEQFF TGCGCCAGCAGCCTTGGTACCTGGCTAGCGGGACCTAGGGGCCAGAAATACAATGAGCAGTTCTTC TRBV4-1 . 22 TRBJ2-1 TRBD2
CPFPSYLDSEVNGYTF TGTCCTTTTCCTTCTTACCTTGACAGTGAAGTGAATGGCTACACCTTC TRBV27 . 16 TRBJ1-2 .
CASRLDSSYEQYF TGTGCCAGTCGATTGGACAGCTCCTACGAGCAGTACTTC TRBV27 . 13 TRBJ2-7 .
CASSIRGGGATDTQYF TGTGCCAGTAGTATAAGGGGCGGGGGCGCCACAGATACGCAGTATTTT TRBV19 . 16 TRBJ2-3 .
CASSLSGTGTVYEQYF TGTGCCAGCAGTTTATCCGGGACAGGGACAGTCTACGAGCAGTACTTC TRBV28 . 16 TRBJ2-7 TRBD1
CASSRTGGGGYTF TGTGCCAGCAGCCGCACAGGGGGAGGTGGCTACACCTTC TRBV14 . 13 TRBJ1-2 TRBD1
CARRPTTSTLESGMFAEQFF TGTGCCCGCCGACCAACTACCAGTACATTAGAGAGCGGGATGTTTGCTGAGCAGTTCTTC TRBV27 . 20 TRBJ2-1 TRBD2
CASSFSPPGRAEQFF TGTGCCAGCAGTTTTTCCCCTCCAGGGCGTGCAGAGCAGTTCTTC TRBV27 . 15 TRBJ2-1 .
CASSLAGEDNEQFF TGTGCCAGCAGCTTAGCGGGAGAGGACAATGAGCAGTTCTTC TRBV11-2 . 14 TRBJ2-1 .
CASSLPPGGYGMNTEAFF TGTGCCAGCAGTTTACCCCCAGGGGGCTACGGGATGAACACTGAAGCTTTCTTT TRBV28 . 18 TRBJ1-1 TRBD1
CASSQNSPPLQETQYF TGCGCCAGCAGCCAAAATTCTCCTCCCCTCCAAGAGACCCAGTACTTC TRBV4-1 . 16 TRBJ2-5 .
CASSEVGPRLAGAYEQYF TGTGCCAGCAGTGAAGTGGGACCCAGACTAGCGGGGGCCTACGAGCAGTACTTC TRBV2 . 18 TRBJ2-7 TRBD2